The entry below describes one T cell receptor beta chain. Its specificity is unknown. This sample was taken from a study of shared clonotypes between healthy human individuals. Study-wide results and limits: Specimens sampled were limited to blood, with tissue repertoires likely differing.

The assay used deep level. Genomic DNA per cell subset filled all wells of several immunoSEQ plates. Repertoires were generated with immunoSEQ multiplex PCR, while TCRdb's copy carries only in-frame clones and drops some. Of about 2.5 million clones listed, 85% to 95% are singletons. The CDR3 extends over 14 amino acids. Germline V lookup: CDR1 SGHTA, CDR2 FQGNSA. V lost 4 bases and J lost 6; bases outside the gene matches: 6. Sequenced input: naive CD4+ T cells from PBMCs. Subset indicated: CD45RA+ positively selected. This clonotype originated in a man younger than 35 in good health. Some clones in this sample may be carry-over from other donors' samples. This chain uses TRBV7-2 with TRBJ2-3; TRBD1 aligns across 8 bases. For the CDR3, the DNA is TGTGCCAGCAGCTACCAGGGGGCGTATGATACGCAGTATTTT. It translates to CASSYQGAYDTQYF.